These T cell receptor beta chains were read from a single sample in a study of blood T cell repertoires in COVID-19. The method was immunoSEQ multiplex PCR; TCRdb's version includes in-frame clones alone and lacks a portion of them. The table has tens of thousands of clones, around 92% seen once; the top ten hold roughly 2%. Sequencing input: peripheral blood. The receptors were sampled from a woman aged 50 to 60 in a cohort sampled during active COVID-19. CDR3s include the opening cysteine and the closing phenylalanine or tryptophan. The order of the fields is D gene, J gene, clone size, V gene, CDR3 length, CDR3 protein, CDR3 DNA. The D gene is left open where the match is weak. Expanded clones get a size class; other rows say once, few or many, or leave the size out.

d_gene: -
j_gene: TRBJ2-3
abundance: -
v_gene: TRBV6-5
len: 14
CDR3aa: CASSLGLRTDTQYF
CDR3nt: TGTGCCAGCAGTTTGGGACTCCGCACAGATACGCAGTATTTT

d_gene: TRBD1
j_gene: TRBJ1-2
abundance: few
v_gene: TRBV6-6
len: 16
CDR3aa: CASSRWTGRGIDGYTF
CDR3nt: TGTGCCAGCAGTCGATGGACAGGGCGTGGTATCGATGGCTACACCTTC

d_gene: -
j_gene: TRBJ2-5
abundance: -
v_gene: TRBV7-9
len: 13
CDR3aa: CASSLGVQETQYF
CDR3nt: TGTGCCAGCAGTCTCGGGGTCCAGGAGACCCAGTACTTC

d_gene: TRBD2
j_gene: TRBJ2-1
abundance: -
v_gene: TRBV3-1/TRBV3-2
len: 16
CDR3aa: CASSLGGGRAWDEQFF
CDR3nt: TGTGCCAGCAGCCTCGGCGGCGGGAGGGCCTGGGATGAGCAGTTCTTC

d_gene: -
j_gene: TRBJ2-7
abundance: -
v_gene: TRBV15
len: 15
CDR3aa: CATSRTTGFSYEQYF
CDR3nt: TGTGCCACCAGCAGAACCACAGGGTTTTCCTACGAGCAGTACTTC

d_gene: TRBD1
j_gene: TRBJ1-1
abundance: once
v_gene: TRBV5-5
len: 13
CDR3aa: CASSNGPDREAFF
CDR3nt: TGTGCCAGCAGCAACGGGCCGGACAGGGAAGCTTTCTTT

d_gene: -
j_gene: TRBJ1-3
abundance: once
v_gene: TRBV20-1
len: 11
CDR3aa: CSARIGDTIYF
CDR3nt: TGCAGTGCTAGGATCGGGGACACCATATATTTT

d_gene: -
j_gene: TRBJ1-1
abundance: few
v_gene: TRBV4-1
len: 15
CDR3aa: CASSQYTGSSTEAFF
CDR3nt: TGCGCCAGCAGCCAGTATACAGGGTCGAGCACTGAAGCTTTCTTT

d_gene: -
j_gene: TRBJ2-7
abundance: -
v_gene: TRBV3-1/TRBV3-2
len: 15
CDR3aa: CASSAHSGSQGWQYF
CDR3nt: TGTGCCAGCAGCGCACACTCCGGTTCCCAGGGCTGGCAGTACTTC

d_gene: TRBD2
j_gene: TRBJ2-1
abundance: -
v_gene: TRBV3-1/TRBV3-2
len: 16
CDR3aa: CASSQEWASGSGEQFF
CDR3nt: TGTGCCAGCAGCCAAGAGTGGGCTAGCGGGAGCGGTGAGCAGTTCTTC

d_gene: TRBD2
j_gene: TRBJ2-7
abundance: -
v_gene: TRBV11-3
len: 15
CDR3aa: CASSLGLAGESEQYF
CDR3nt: TGTGCCAGCAGCTTAGGACTAGCGGGAGAGTCCGAGCAGTACTTC

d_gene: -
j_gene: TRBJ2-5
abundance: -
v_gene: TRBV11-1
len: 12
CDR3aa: CASSTYQETQYF
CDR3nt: TGTGCCAGCAGCACCTATCAAGAGACCCAGTACTTC

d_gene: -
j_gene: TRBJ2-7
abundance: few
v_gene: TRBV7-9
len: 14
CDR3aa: CASSLGRGTYEQYF
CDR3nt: TGTGCCAGCAGCTTAGGCAGGGGCACCTACGAGCAGTACTTC

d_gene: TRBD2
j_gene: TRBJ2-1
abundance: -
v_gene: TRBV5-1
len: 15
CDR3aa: CASSPGLAGGYEQFF
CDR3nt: TGCGCCAGCAGCCCGGGACTAGCGGGAGGGTATGAGCAGTTCTTC

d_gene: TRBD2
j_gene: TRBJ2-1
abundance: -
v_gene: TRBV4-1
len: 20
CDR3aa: CASSQVPPLTSGRGNNEQFF
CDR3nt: TGCGCCAGCAGCCAAGTCCCCCCTCTAACTAGCGGGAGGGGAAACAATGAGCAGTTCTTC

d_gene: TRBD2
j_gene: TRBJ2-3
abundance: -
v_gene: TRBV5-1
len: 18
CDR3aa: CASSRLREGLTGTDTQYF
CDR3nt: TGCGCCAGCAGTCGGCTGCGGGAGGGCCTGACGGGCACAGATACGCAGTATTTT

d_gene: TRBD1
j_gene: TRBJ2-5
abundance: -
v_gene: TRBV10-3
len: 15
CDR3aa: CAISESGQGAETQYF
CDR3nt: TGTGCCATCAGTGAGTCGGGACAGGGTGCGGAGACCCAGTACTTC

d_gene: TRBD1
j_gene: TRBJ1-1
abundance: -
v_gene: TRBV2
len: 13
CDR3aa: CASSGQGRTEAFF
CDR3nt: TGTGCCAGCAGTGGACAGGGACGCACTGAAGCTTTCTTT

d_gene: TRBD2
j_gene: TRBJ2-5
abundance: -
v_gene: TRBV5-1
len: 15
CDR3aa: CASSLGTSGGEKKYF
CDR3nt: TGCGCCAGCAGCTTAGGGACTAGCGGGGGGGAAAAGAAGTACTTC

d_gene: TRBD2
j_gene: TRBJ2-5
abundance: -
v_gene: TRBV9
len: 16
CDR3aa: CASSVGGLAGGETQYF
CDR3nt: TGTGCCAGCAGCGTAGGCGGGCTAGCGGGAGGGGAGACCCAGTACTTC

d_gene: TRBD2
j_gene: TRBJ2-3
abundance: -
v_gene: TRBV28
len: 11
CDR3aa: CASSRGVWQYF
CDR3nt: TGTGCCAGCAGCCGGGGGGTTTGGCAGTATTTT

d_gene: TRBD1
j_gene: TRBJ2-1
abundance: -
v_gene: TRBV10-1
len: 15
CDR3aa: CASSEGQGAYNEQFF
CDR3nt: TGCGCCAGCAGTGAGGGACAGGGTGCCTACAATGAGCAGTTCTTC

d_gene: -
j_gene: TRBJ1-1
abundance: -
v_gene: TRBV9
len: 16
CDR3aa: CASSVAHQGPNTEAFF
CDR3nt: TGTGCCAGCAGCGTAGCCCATCAGGGCCCAAACACTGAAGCTTTCTTT